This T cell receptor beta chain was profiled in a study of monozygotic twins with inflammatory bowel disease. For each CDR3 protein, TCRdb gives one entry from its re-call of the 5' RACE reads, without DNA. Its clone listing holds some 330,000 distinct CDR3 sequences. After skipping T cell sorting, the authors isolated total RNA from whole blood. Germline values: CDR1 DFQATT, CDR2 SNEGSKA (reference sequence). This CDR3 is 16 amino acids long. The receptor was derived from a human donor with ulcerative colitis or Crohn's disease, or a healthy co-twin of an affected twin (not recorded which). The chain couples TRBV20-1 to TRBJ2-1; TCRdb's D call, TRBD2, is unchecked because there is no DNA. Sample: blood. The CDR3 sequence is CSARGQRGSNYNEQFF.